The sequence of this T cell receptor (beta chain) was determined in a study of a mutant IDH1 vaccine in newly diagnosed glioma. Produced via immunoSEQ multiplex PCR; TCRdb's table is partial and in-frame only. Of around 57,000 clones listed, 84% are singletons. The time point is: week 35, safety follow-up. Doses comprised 300 ug of mutant IDH1 20-mer peptide each, plus topical imiquimod. Patients underwent eight vaccinations, which took place in weeks 1, 3, 5, 7, 11, 15, 19 and 23. The donors had new WHO grade 3 or 4 astrocytomas; these were IDH1-mutant and ATRX-lost. Worth noting for this clone: Its antigen is undetermined.

The clonotype comes from a young man with glioma. This specimen was PBMCs, taken from a glioma patient whose treatment included an IDH1 peptide vaccine.

In DNA, the CDR3 is TGTGCCAGCTCACCCCAGGGATCGGTATACGAGCAGTACTTC. Its protein product is CASSPQGSVYEQYF. The J gene is TRBJ2-7, the V gene TRBV18; D may be TRBD1 (5 bases). Trimming removed 3 bases from V and 4 bases from J, with 13 bases in between. The CDR3 runs 14 residues. Germline-derived CDR1 and CDR2 are KGHSH and LQKENI. The whole variable domain, remainder taken from reference TRBV18 and TRBJ2-7, is NAGVMQNPRHLVRRRGQEARLRCSPMKGHSHVYWYRQLPEEGLKFMVYLQKENIIDESGMPKERFSAEFPKEGPSILRIQQVVRGDSAAYFCASSPQGSVYEQYFGPGTRLTVT.